The 5 T cell receptor beta chains reported below all come from one sample, sequenced in a study of regulatory T cells in long-lasting Graves disease. Specified time point: newly diagnosed GD, antithyroid drugs for less than 3 months. From PBMCs, RNA was extracted and then used to make the TCR library. Construction of TCR beta libraries relied on iRepertoire HTBI primers and on Arm-PCR targeting CDR3 regions. MiXCR was run by TCRdb on the multiplex PCR reads, yielding one entry per CDR3 protein. The table has a few hundred thousand distinct CDR3 sequences, roughly 16% seen once; the top ten hold 20% to 25%. These records were also assigned to another study, of T cells in Graves' hyperthyroidism and ophthalmopathy.

The specimen comprised peripheral blood mononuclear cells (PBMCs), sampled at new diagnosis, from a patient treated with antithyroid drugs. The receptors derive from a woman in her late teens or twenties with Graves disease.

Comments on this clonotype: This may arise from a read error, as a much more abundant clone is one base away. The rearrangement uses TRBV6-2 or TRBV6-3 and TRBJ1-1; D is uncertain. CDR1 MNHEY and CDR2 SVGEGT come from the germline V gene. The CDR3 runs 16 residues. Between the trimmed V and J ends, which lost 2 bases and 1 base, there was a span of 14 bases. The CDR3 spells CASSYSRSGENTEAFF. CDR3 DNA sequence: TGTGCCAGCAGTTACAGTCGATCCGGGGAGAACACTGAAGCTTTCTTT.

This clonotype has at least ten counts. V usage is TRBV7-3 and J usage is TRBJ1-1; D gene ambiguous. The CDR3 spans 14 residues. The V gene's germline CDR1 is SGHTA and CDR2 FQGTGA. V lost 5 bases and J lost 1, with 11 bases in between. As DNA, the CDR3 is TGTGCCAGCAGCCCCGGGTGGGGGAACACTGAAGCTTTCTTT. This translates into CASSPGWGNTEAFF.

V and J are TRBV19 and TRBJ1-2; weak D call: TRBD1 (5 bases). This CDR3 region has 14 residues. Germline lookup yields CDR1 LNHDA and CDR2 SQIVND (reference sequence). V gave up 4 bases and J gave up 3 bases, with 12 bases separating them. CDR3 amino acids: CASSSSGLDYGYTF. The CDR3 DNA reads TGTGCCAGTAGTAGTTCGGGGCTAGACTATGGCTACACCTTC. Full variable domain (missing parts from reference TRBV19 and TRBJ1-2): DGGITQSPKYLFRKEGQNVTLSCEQNLNHDAMYWYRQDPGQGLRLIYYSQIVNDFQKGDIAEGYSVSREKKESFPLTVTSAQKNPTAFYLCASSSSGLDYGYTFGSGTRLTVV.

This clonotype was detected ten times or more. The chain uses TRBV28 and TRBJ2-1; D call uncertain. This CDR3 contains 13 residues. With 3 bases removed from V and 9 bases from J, the gap between germline ends came to 12 bases. Germline V lookup: CDR1 MDHEN, CDR2 SYDVKM. CDR3 region: CASSFDLGGEQFF. In DNA, the CDR3 is TGTGCCAGCAGTTTTGATCTAGGTGGTGAGCAGTTCTTC.

This clonotype was counted at least ten times. The chain is built from TRBV2 and TRBJ1-1; the D is unclear. This CDR3 has 13 residues. V was trimmed by 4 bases and J by 4 bases, leaving 10 bases between them. Germline-derived CDR1 and CDR2 are SNHLY and FYNNEI. In DNA, the CDR3 is TGTGCCAGCAGTGGAACAGCGGGCACTGAAGCTTTCTTT. Encoded protein: CASSGTAGTEAFF.